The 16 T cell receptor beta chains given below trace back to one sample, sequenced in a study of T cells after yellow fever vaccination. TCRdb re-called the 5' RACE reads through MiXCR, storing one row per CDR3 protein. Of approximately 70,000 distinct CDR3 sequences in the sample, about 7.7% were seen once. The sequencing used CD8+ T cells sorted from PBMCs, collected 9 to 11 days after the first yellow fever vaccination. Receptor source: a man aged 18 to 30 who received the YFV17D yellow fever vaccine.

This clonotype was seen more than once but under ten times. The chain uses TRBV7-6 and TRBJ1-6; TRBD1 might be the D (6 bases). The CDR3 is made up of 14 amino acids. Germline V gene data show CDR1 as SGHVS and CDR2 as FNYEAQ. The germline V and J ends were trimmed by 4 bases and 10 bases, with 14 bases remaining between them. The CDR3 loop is CASSSLQGRSPLHF. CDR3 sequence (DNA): TGTGCCAGCAGCTCCCTACAGGGAAGGTCACCCCTCCACTTT.

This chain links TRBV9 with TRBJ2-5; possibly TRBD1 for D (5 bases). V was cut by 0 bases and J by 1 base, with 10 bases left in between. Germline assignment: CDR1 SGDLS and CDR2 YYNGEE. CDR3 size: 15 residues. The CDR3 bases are TGTGCCAGCAGCGTAGGCAGGGTCCCCCAAGAGACCCAGTACTTC. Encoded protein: CASSVGRVPQETQYF.

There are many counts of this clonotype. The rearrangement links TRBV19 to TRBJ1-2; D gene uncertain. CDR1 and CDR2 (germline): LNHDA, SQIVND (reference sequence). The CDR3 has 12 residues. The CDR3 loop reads CATQLPNYGYTF. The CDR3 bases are TGTGCGACGCAGCTACCTAACTATGGCTACACCTTC.

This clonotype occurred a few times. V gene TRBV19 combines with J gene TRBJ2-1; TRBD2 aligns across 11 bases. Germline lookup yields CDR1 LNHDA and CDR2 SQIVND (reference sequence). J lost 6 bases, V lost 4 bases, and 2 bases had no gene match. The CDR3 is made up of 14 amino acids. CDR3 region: CASSRLAGFNEQFF. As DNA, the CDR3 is TGTGCCAGTAGTAGACTAGCGGGGTTCAATGAGCAGTTCTTC.

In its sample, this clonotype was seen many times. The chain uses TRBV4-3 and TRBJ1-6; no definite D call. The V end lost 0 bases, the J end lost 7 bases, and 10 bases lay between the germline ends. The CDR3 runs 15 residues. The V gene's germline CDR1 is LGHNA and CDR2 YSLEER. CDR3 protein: CASSQDPGWNSPLHF. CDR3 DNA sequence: TGCGCCAGCAGCCAAGATCCAGGCTGGAATTCACCCCTCCACTTT.

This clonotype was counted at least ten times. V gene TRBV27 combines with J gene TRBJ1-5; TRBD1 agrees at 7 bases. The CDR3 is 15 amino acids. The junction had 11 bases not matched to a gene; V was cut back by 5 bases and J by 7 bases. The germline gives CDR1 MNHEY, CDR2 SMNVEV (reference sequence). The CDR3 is CASSPYRGRKQPQHF. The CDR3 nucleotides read TGTGCCAGCAGTCCCTACAGGGGTCGAAAGCAGCCCCAGCATTTT.

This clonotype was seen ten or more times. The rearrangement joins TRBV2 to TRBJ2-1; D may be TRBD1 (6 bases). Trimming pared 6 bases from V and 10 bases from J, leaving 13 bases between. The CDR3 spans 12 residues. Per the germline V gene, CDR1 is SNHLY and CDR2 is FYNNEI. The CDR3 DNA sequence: TGTGCCAGCAGCCTCAGGGGCGGGGAGCAGTTCTTC. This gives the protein CASSLRGGEQFF.

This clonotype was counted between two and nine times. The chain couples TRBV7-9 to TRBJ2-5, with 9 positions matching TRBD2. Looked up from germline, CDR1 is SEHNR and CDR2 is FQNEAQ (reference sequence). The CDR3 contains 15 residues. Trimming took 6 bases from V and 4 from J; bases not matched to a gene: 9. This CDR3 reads CASSRLAAGVETQYF. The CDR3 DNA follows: TGTGCCAGCAGTAGACTAGCGGCGGGGGTAGAGACCCAGTACTTC.

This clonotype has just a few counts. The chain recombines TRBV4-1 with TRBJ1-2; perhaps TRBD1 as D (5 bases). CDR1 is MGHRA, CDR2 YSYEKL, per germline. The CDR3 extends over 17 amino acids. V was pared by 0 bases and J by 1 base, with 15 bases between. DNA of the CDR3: TGCGCCAGCAGCCAAGACTGGGCCGGGGGACTTAACTATGGCTACACCTTC. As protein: CASSQDWAGGLNYGYTF.

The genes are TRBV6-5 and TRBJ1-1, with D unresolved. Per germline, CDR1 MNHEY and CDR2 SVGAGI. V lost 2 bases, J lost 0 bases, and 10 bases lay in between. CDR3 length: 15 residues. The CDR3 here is CASSYKGGMNTEAFF. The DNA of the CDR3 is TGTGCCAGCAGTTACAAGGGCGGAATGAACACTGAAGCTTTCTTT.

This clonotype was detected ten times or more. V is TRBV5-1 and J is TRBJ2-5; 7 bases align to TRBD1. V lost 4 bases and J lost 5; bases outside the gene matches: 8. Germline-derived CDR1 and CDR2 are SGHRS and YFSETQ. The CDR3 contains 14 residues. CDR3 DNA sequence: TGCGCCAGCAGCCCCGACAGGGAACGGGAGACCCAGTACTTC. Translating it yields CASSPDRERETQYF. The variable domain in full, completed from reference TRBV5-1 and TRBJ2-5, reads KAGVTQTPRYLIKTRGQQVTLSCSPISGHRSVSWYQQTPGQGLQFLFEYFSETQRNKGNFPGRFSGRQFSNSRSEMNVSTLELGDSALYLCASSPDRERETQYFGPGTRLLVL.

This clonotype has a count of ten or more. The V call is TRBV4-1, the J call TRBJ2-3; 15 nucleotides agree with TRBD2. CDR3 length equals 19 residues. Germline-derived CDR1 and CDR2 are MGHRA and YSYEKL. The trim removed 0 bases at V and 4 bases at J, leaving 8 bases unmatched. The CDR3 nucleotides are TGCGCCAGCAGCCAAGATCGAGGACTAGCGGGGGGGCCCCCAGATACGCAGTATTTT. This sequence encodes CASSQDRGLAGGPPDTQYF.

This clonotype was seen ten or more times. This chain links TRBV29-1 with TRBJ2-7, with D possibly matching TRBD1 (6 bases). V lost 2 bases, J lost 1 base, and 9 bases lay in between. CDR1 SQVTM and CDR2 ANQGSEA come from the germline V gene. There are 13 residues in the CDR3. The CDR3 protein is CSVEIGTSYEQYF. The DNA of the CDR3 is TGCAGCGTTGAAATTGGGACATCCTACGAGCAGTACTTC.

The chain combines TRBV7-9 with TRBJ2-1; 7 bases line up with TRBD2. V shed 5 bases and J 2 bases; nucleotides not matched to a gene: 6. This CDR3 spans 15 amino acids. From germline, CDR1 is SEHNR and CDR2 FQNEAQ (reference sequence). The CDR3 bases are TGTGCCAGCAGCCCTTGGGGGGGTGCCTACAATGAGCAGTTCTTC. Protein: CASSPWGGAYNEQFF.

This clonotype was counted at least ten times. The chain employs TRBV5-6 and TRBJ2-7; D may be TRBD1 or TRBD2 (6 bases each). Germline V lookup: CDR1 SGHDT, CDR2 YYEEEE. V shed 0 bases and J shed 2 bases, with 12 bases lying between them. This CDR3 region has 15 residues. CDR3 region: CASSLERGQPYEQYV. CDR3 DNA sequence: TGTGCCAGCAGCTTGGAACGGGGGCAGCCCTACGAGCAGTACGTC.

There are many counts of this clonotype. CDR3 nucleotide sequence: TGCGCCAGCAGTTCGGACAGCGGCTACACCTTC. Its protein product is CASSSDSGYTF. J is TRBJ1-2 and V is TRBV5-1; TRBD1 is a possible D gene (6 bases). V dropped 5 bases and J dropped 8 bases, with 10 bases sitting between them. CDR1 is SGHRS, CDR2 YFSETQ, per germline. The CDR3 is made up of 11 amino acids. The full variable domain, rest sourced from reference TRBV5-1 and TRBJ1-2, is KAGVTQTPRYLIKTRGQQVTLSCSPISGHRSVSWYQQTPGQGLQFLFEYFSETQRNKGNFPGRFSGRQFSNSRSEMNVSTLELGDSALYLCASSSDSGYTFGSGTRLTVV.